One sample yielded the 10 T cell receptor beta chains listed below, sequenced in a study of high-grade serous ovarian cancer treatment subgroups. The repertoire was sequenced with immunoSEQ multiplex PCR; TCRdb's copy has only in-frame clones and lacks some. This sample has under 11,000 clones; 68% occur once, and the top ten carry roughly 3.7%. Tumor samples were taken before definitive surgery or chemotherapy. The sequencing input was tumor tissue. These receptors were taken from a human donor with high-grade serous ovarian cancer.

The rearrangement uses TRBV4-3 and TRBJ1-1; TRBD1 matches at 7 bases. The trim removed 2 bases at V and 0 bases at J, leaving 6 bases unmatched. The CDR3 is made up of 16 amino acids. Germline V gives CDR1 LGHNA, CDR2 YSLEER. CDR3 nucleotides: TGCGCCAGCAGCCAACCGGGACAGCCGATGAACACTGAAGCTTTCTTT. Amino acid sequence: CASSQPGQPMNTEAFF.

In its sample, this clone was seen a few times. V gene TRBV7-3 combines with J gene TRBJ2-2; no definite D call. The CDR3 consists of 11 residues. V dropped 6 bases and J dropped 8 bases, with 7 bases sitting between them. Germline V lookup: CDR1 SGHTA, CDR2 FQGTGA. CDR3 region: CASSPGGELFF. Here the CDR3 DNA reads TGTGCCAGCAGTCCCGGGGGGGAGCTGTTTTTT. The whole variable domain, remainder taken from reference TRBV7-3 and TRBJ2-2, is GAGVSQTPSNKVTEKGKYVELRCDPISGHTALYWYRQSLGQGPEFLIYFQGTGAADDSGLPNDRFFAVRPEGSVSTLKIQRTERGDSAVYLCASSPGGELFFGEGSRLTVL.

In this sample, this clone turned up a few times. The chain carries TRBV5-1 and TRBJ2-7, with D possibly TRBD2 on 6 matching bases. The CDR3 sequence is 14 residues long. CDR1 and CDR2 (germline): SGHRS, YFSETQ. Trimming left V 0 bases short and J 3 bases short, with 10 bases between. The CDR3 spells CASSLGRGLYEQYF. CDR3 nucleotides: TGCGCCAGCAGCTTGGGGAGGGGCCTCTACGAGCAGTACTTC.

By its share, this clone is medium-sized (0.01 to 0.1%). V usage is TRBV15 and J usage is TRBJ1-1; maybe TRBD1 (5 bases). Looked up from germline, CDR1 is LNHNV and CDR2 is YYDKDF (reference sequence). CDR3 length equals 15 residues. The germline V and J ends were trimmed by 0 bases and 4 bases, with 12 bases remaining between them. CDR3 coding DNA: TGTGCCACCAGCAGAGATCGGGGGGTTAGCACTGAAGCTTTCTTT. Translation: CATSRDRGVSTEAFF.

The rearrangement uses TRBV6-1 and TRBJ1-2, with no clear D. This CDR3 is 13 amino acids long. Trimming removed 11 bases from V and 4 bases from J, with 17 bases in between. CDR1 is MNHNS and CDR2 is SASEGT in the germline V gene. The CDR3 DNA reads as TGTGCCGGCCAGATTGTGGAAGGCTATGGCTACACCTTC. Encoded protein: CAGQIVEGYGYTF.

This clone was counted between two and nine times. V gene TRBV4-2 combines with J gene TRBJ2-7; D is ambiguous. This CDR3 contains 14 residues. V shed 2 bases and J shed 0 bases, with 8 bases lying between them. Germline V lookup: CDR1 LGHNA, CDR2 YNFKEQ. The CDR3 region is CASSQIGDSYEQYF. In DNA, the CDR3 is TGTGCCAGCAGCCAAATTGGCGACTCCTACGAGCAGTACTTC.

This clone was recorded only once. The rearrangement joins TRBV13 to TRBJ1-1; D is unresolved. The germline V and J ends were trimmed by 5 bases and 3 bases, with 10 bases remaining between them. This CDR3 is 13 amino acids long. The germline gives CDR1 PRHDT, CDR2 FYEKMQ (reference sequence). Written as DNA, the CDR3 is TGTGCCAGCAGCCCCATGGATGACACTGAAGCTTTCTTT. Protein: CASSPMDDTEAFF.

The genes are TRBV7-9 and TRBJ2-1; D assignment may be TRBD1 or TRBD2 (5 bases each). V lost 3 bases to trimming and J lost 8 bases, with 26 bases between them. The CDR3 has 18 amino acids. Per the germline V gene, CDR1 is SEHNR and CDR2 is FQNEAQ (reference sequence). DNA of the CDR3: TGTGCCAGCAGCTTTCCGAGCTTACAGGACTTCTTTCGGGATGAGCAGTTCTTC. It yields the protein CASSFPSLQDFFRDEQFF.

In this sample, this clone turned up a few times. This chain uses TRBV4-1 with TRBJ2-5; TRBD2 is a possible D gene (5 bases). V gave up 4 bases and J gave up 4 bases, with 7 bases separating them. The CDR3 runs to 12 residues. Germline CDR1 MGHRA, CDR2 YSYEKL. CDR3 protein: CASSPEGETQYF. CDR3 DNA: TGCGCCAGCAGCCCCGAGGGAGAGACCCAGTACTTC.

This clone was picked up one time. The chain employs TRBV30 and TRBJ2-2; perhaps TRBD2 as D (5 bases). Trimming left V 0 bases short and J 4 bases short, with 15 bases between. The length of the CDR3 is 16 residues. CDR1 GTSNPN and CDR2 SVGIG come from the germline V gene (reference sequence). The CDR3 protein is CAWSVASGILTGELFF. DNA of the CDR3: TGTGCCTGGAGTGTCGCGTCGGGGATCCTCACCGGGGAGCTGTTTTTT.